Listed below are T cell receptor beta chains from one sample, sequenced in a study of shared clonotypes between healthy human individuals. Assay used: immunoSEQ multiplex PCR; TCRdb lists only in-frame clones, some missing. Counted here are millions of clones, under 95% occurring once; the ten biggest clones make up approximately 1.7%. The sample was naive CD8+ T cells from PBMCs. The source is a man between 18 and 29 years old in good health. Some clones in this sample may be carry-over from other donors' samples. The CDR3 runs from the conserved cysteine through the conserved F or W. The order of the fields is D gene, J gene, clone size, V gene, CDR3 protein, CDR3 DNA. The D gene is left open where the match is weak. Only part of the rows carry a size: once, few, many, or a class if the clone is expanded.

d_call: NA
j_call: TRBJ2-2
clone_size: NA
v_call: TRBV9
cdr3_aa: CASSPSGILNTGELFF
cdr3_nt: TGTGCCAGCAGCCCTAGTGGGATACTGAACACCGGGGAGCTGTTTTTT

d_call: NA
j_call: TRBJ2-1
clone_size: NA
v_call: TRBV21-1
cdr3_aa: CPHNEQFF
cdr3_nt: TGTCCCCACAATGAGCAGTTCTTC

d_call: TRBD2
j_call: TRBJ2-7
clone_size: NA
v_call: TRBV28
cdr3_aa: CASSLGLAGVTYEQYF
cdr3_nt: TGTGCCAGCAGTTTAGGGCTAGCGGGAGTAACCTACGAGCAGTACTTC

d_call: NA
j_call: TRBJ2-5
clone_size: NA
v_call: TRBV18
cdr3_aa: CASSEGEGTETQYF
cdr3_nt: TGTGCCAGCTCAGAAGGCGAGGGTACAGAGACCCAGTACTTC

d_call: TRBD2
j_call: TRBJ2-3
clone_size: NA
v_call: TRBV4-1
cdr3_aa: CASRSGGRASWADTQYF
cdr3_nt: TGCGCCAGCAGATCGGGCGGGAGGGCTTCCTGGGCAGATACGCAGTATTTT

d_call: TRBD1
j_call: TRBJ2-7
clone_size: NA
v_call: TRBV7-9
cdr3_aa: CASSSGRGTGREQYF
cdr3_nt: TGTGCCAGCAGCTCGGGACGGGGGACAGGACGCGAGCAGTACTTC

d_call: NA
j_call: TRBJ1-2
clone_size: NA
v_call: TRBV10-3
cdr3_aa: CAISEMASLGGYTF
cdr3_nt: TGTGCCATCAGTGAGATGGCCTCCCTCGGGGGCTACACCTTC

d_call: NA
j_call: TRBJ2-3
clone_size: NA
v_call: TRBV11-3
cdr3_aa: CASSFLAADTQYF
cdr3_nt: TGTGCCAGCAGCTTCCTGGCCGCAGATACGCAGTATTTT

d_call: TRBD1
j_call: TRBJ2-7
clone_size: NA
v_call: TRBV4-1
cdr3_aa: CASSQDQFIQGAGEQYF
cdr3_nt: TGCGCCAGCAGCCAAGATCAATTCATCCAGGGGGCGGGGGAGCAGTACTTC

d_call: TRBD2
j_call: TRBJ2-3
clone_size: NA
v_call: TRBV10-2
cdr3_aa: CASSESIWGGTQYF
cdr3_nt: TGCGCCAGCAGTGAGTCGATCTGGGGAGGGACGCAGTATTTT

d_call: NA
j_call: TRBJ2-3
clone_size: NA
v_call: TRBV7-6
cdr3_aa: CASSLALGTDTQYF
cdr3_nt: TGTGCCAGCAGCTTGGCCCTCGGCACAGATACGCAGTATTTT

d_call: NA
j_call: TRBJ2-6
clone_size: NA
v_call: TRBV6-4
cdr3_aa: CASSPRLAGANVLTF
cdr3_nt: TGTGCCAGCAGTCCCAGGCTAGCCGGGGCCAACGTCCTGACTTTC

d_call: NA
j_call: TRBJ2-1
clone_size: NA
v_call: TRBV27
cdr3_aa: CASSAWVGYNEQFF
cdr3_nt: TGTGCCAGCAGTGCGTGGGTGGGGTACAATGAGCAGTTCTTC

d_call: TRBD1
j_call: TRBJ1-4
clone_size: NA
v_call: TRBV10-3
cdr3_aa: CAIRDRENEKLFF
cdr3_nt: TGTGCCATCAGGGACAGGGAGAATGAAAAACTGTTTTTT

d_call: TRBD2
j_call: TRBJ2-7
clone_size: NA
v_call: TRBV4-2
cdr3_aa: CASSQGSSGYEQYF
cdr3_nt: TGTGCCAGCAGCCAAGGTTCTAGCGGCTACGAGCAGTACTTC

d_call: TRBD2
j_call: TRBJ2-7
clone_size: NA
v_call: TRBV4-2
cdr3_aa: CASSQIFREESYEQYF
cdr3_nt: TGTGCCAGCAGCCAAATTTTCCGGGAGGAGTCCTACGAGCAGTACTTC

d_call: NA
j_call: TRBJ1-5
clone_size: once
v_call: TRBV7-2
cdr3_aa: CASSLGLYYSNQPQHF
cdr3_nt: TGTGCCAGCAGCTTAGGCTTGTATTATAGCAATCAGCCCCAGCATTTT

d_call: TRBD2
j_call: TRBJ2-7
clone_size: NA
v_call: TRBV7-7
cdr3_aa: CASSSPQRLAGDSYEQYF
cdr3_nt: TGTGCCAGCAGCTCCCCCCAGAGACTAGCGGGGGATTCCTACGAGCAGTACTTC

d_call: NA
j_call: TRBJ2-7
clone_size: few
v_call: TRBV11-2
cdr3_aa: CASSPRSSYEQYF
cdr3_nt: TGTGCCAGCAGCCCTAGGAGCTCCTACGAGCAGTACTTC

d_call: NA
j_call: TRBJ2-1
clone_size: NA
v_call: TRBV6-4
cdr3_aa: CASSDFPGNEQFF
cdr3_nt: TGTGCCAGCAGTGACTTCCCGGGTAATGAGCAGTTCTTC

d_call: NA
j_call: TRBJ1-1
clone_size: NA
v_call: TRBV19
cdr3_aa: CASSLRGAEAFF
cdr3_nt: TGTGCCAGTAGTCTCCGCGGGGCTGAAGCTTTCTTT

d_call: TRBD2
j_call: TRBJ2-1
clone_size: few
v_call: TRBV9
cdr3_aa: CASSKTSGSNEQFF
cdr3_nt: TGTGCCAGCAGCAAGACTAGCGGGAGTAATGAGCAGTTCTTC

d_call: TRBD2
j_call: TRBJ2-2
clone_size: NA
v_call: TRBV28
cdr3_aa: CASSILAGGPTGELFF
cdr3_nt: TGTGCCAGCAGTATCCTAGCGGGAGGTCCCACCGGGGAGCTGTTTTTT

d_call: NA
j_call: TRBJ2-1
clone_size: NA
v_call: TRBV7-9
cdr3_aa: CASSPGNEQFF
cdr3_nt: TGTGCCAGCAGCCCAGGCAATGAGCAGTTCTTC

d_call: NA
j_call: TRBJ2-1
clone_size: NA
v_call: TRBV5-1
cdr3_aa: CASRTPDAYNEQFF
cdr3_nt: TGCGCCAGCAGGACCCCGGACGCCTACAATGAGCAGTTCTTC

d_call: TRBD2
j_call: TRBJ2-7
clone_size: NA
v_call: TRBV7-9
cdr3_aa: CASSLSGSEQYF
cdr3_nt: TGTGCCAGCAGCTTAAGCGGGAGCGAGCAGTACTTC

d_call: TRBD2
j_call: TRBJ2-5
clone_size: NA
v_call: TRBV28
cdr3_aa: CASSLLAGNVETQYF
cdr3_nt: TGTGCCAGCAGCCTCTTAGCGGGAAATGTAGAGACCCAGTACTTC

d_call: NA
j_call: TRBJ2-3
clone_size: once
v_call: TRBV9
cdr3_aa: CASSVGGQRYTDTQYF
cdr3_nt: TGTGCCAGCAGCGTAGGTGGACAGCGTTACACAGATACGCAGTATTTT

d_call: NA
j_call: TRBJ2-1
clone_size: NA
v_call: TRBV27
cdr3_aa: CASSLIGNEQFF
cdr3_nt: TGTGCCAGCAGTTTGATCGGCAATGAGCAGTTCTTC

d_call: NA
j_call: TRBJ2-7
clone_size: NA
v_call: TRBV11-2
cdr3_aa: CASSLPYEQYF
cdr3_nt: TGTGCCAGCAGCTTGCCCTACGAGCAGTACTTC

d_call: NA
j_call: TRBJ2-2
clone_size: NA
v_call: TRBV28
cdr3_aa: CASSQPFRVTGELFF
cdr3_nt: TGTGCCAGCAGCCAACCCTTCAGAGTTACCGGGGAGCTGTTTTTT

d_call: NA
j_call: TRBJ2-3
clone_size: NA
v_call: TRBV7-9
cdr3_aa: CASSLAPDTQYF
cdr3_nt: TGTGCCAGCAGCTTAGCGCCAGATACGCAGTATTTT

d_call: TRBD1
j_call: TRBJ1-4
clone_size: once
v_call: TRBV5-8
cdr3_aa: CASSWGQGAEKLFF
cdr3_nt: TGTGCCAGCAGCTGGGGACAGGGGGCCGAAAAACTGTTTTTT

d_call: TRBD2
j_call: TRBJ2-1
clone_size: NA
v_call: TRBV11-2
cdr3_aa: CASSYSGREVNEQFF
cdr3_nt: TGTGCCAGCAGCTACAGCGGGAGGGAAGTCAATGAGCAGTTCTTC

d_call: NA
j_call: TRBJ1-1
clone_size: NA
v_call: TRBV9
cdr3_aa: CASSASGGLRMNTEAFF
cdr3_nt: TGTGCCAGCAGTGCCTCGGGCGGGCTGCGGATGAACACTGAAGCTTTCTTT

d_call: TRBD1
j_call: TRBJ2-7
clone_size: NA
v_call: TRBV7-9
cdr3_aa: CASSFGTAVSYEQYF
cdr3_nt: TGTGCCAGCAGCTTCGGGACAGCGGTCTCCTACGAGCAGTACTTC

d_call: TRBD1
j_call: TRBJ2-1
clone_size: NA
v_call: TRBV15
cdr3_aa: CATSRDRDRAYNEQFF
cdr3_nt: TGTGCCACCAGCAGGGATCGGGACAGGGCGTACAATGAGCAGTTCTTC

d_call: TRBD2
j_call: TRBJ2-7
clone_size: NA
v_call: TRBV6-1
cdr3_aa: CASSHLAGAAYEQYF
cdr3_nt: TGTGCCAGCAGCCACCTAGCGGGAGCCGCCTACGAGCAGTACTTC

d_call: NA
j_call: TRBJ2-1
clone_size: NA
v_call: TRBV7-3
cdr3_aa: CASSLRPAKDNEQFF
cdr3_nt: TGTGCCAGCAGCTTGAGGCCAGCAAAAGACAATGAGCAGTTCTTC

d_call: TRBD1
j_call: TRBJ2-6
clone_size: NA
v_call: TRBV19
cdr3_aa: CASSIVGTEANVLTF
cdr3_nt: TGTGCCAGTAGTATAGTTGGGACAGAGGCCAACGTCCTGACTTTC

d_call: NA
j_call: TRBJ2-7
clone_size: NA
v_call: TRBV28
cdr3_aa: CASSLGFRAGEQYF
cdr3_nt: TGTGCCAGCAGTTTAGGTTTCAGGGCGGGCGAGCAGTACTTC

d_call: TRBD1
j_call: TRBJ2-3
clone_size: NA
v_call: TRBV4-3
cdr3_aa: CASSQTTGATDTQYF
cdr3_nt: TGCGCCAGCAGCCAAACGACAGGGGCCACAGATACGCAGTATTTT

d_call: NA
j_call: TRBJ1-2
clone_size: NA
v_call: TRBV4-1
cdr3_aa: CASSQVVGGAGYGYTF
cdr3_nt: TGCGCCAGCAGCCAAGTCGTGGGGGGCGCCGGCTATGGCTACACCTTC

d_call: NA
j_call: TRBJ1-2
clone_size: NA
v_call: TRBV25-1
cdr3_aa: CASSEMGGNYGYTF
cdr3_nt: TGTGCCAGCAGTGAAATGGGAGGAAACTATGGCTACACCTTC

d_call: TRBD2
j_call: TRBJ2-7
clone_size: NA
v_call: TRBV19
cdr3_aa: CASSIASGGTYEQYF
cdr3_nt: TGTGCCAGTAGTATTGCCAGCGGGGGGACCTACGAGCAGTACTTC

d_call: NA
j_call: TRBJ2-1
clone_size: once
v_call: TRBV11-1
cdr3_aa: CASSFIGPSYEQFF
cdr3_nt: TGTGCCAGCAGCTTCATAGGACCAAGCTATGAGCAGTTCTTC

d_call: NA
j_call: TRBJ2-2
clone_size: NA
v_call: TRBV9
cdr3_aa: CASSVGRSTGELFF
cdr3_nt: TGTGCCAGCAGCGTTGGGAGGAGCACCGGGGAGCTGTTTTTT

d_call: TRBD1
j_call: TRBJ2-1
clone_size: once
v_call: TRBV7-9
cdr3_aa: CASSTIPGQGDSYNEQFF
cdr3_nt: TGTGCCAGCAGCACTATTCCGGGACAGGGAGATTCCTACAATGAGCAGTTCTTC

d_call: NA
j_call: TRBJ2-1
clone_size: NA
v_call: TRBV20-1
cdr3_aa: CSASDYNEQFF
cdr3_nt: TGCAGTGCTTCGGACTACAATGAGCAGTTCTTC

d_call: NA
j_call: TRBJ2-2
clone_size: NA
v_call: TRBV28
cdr3_aa: CASRGRANTGELFF
cdr3_nt: TGTGCCAGCCGTGGCAGGGCGAACACCGGGGAGCTGTTTTTT